Described below is a single TCR beta chain sequence and its context. The antigen is unknown. These data are taken from a study of cytomegalovirus exposure and HLA in healthy donors. Study-wide background: Inside one of the first data releases sat some 93 million unique TCRs taken from HLA-typed donors. Study results and caveats: Information on immune exposure was restricted to one variable (CMV serostatus). Certain sequence variants were highly shared and formed a cluster, and this cluster was likely a sequencing artifact. The later analysis indicated that the majority of CMV-associated TCR beta chains appeared HLA-restricted.

The PCR had 60 Vbeta and 13 Jbeta primers. Profiling relied on immunoSEQ multiplex PCR, and the TCRdb table lists in-frame clones only, not all of them. The table has approximately 200,000 clones, about 77% seen once. This CDR3 has 16 amino acids. The ends lost 0 bases at V and 1 base at J; junction bases unmatched: 6. Germline V CDR1 and CDR2: SGDLS, YYNGEE. The chain carries TRBV9 and TRBJ2-5; 7 positions match TRBD2. The source is a man aged 25-45 years in good health and CMV-seropositive. The specimen was PBMCs. The CDR3 loop is CASSVALAALQETQYF. The CDR3 DNA sequence: TGTGCCAGCAGCGTAGCCCTAGCGGCCCTCCAAGAGACCCAGTACTTC.